This T cell receptor (beta chain) was observed in a study of blood T cell repertoires in COVID-19. Looking at the study overall: COVID-19 samples collected from the United States, Italy and Spain covered acute and convalescent phases.

The CDR3 length is 18 residues. The germline V gene has CDR1 SGHTS and CDR2 YDEGEE. Trimming pared 0 bases from V and 0 bases from J, leaving 18 bases between. The table came from immunoSEQ multiplex PCR; TCRdb's copy has only in-frame clones and leaves some out. The sample has about 200,000 clones, 65% to 90% seen once; the top ten hold roughly 3.8%. Self-reported history from a screening survey and questionnaire set each donor's cohort. This rearrangement joins TRBV5-8 to TRBJ1-1; D is undetermined. Sequenced sample: PBMCs or T cells enriched from blood (not recorded which). This TCR was recovered from a woman between 35 and 50 years old with acute COVID-19. DNA of the CDR3: TGTGCCAGCAGCTTGGATTGGACGGCAAGCGGTTTGAACACTGAAGCTTTCTTT. It encodes CASSLDWTASGLNTEAFF. The whole variable domain, filled in from reference TRBV5-8 and TRBJ1-1, reads EAGVTQSPTHLIKTRGQQATLRCSPISGHTSVYWYQQALGLGLQFLLWYDEGEERNRGNFPPRFSGRQFPNYSSELNVNALELEDSALYLCASSLDWTASGLNTEAFFGQGTRLTVV.